This TCR beta chain appears in the sequencing data of a study of shared clonotypes between healthy human individuals. Original processing methods: Filtering differed because ImmunoSEQ produced junction-only sequences that carried no quality scores. The assay was immunoSEQ multiplex PCR, and TCRdb's table has in-frame clones only and misses some. V, J and clone size were drawn from that table, and D and trimming were deduced from the DNA. Of over a million clones in the sample, 75% to 85% were seen once. Germline trimming cut 5 bases from V and 4 bases from J; bases unmatched to any gene: 6. This CDR3 has 15 amino acids. In germline, CDR1 is SGHVS, CDR2 FQNEAQ.

The receptor was derived from a young man in good health. Some clones in this sample may be carry-over from other donors' samples. Sequenced: memory CD4+ T cells from PBMCs. Documented subset: CD45RA-negative fraction. J is TRBJ2-7 and V is TRBV7-8; TRBD2 matches 12 bases. CDR3 in amino acids: CASSQTGLAGYEQYF. The DNA for the CDR3 is TGTGCCAGCAGCCAGACAGGACTAGCGGGGTACGAGCAGTACTTC.